Listed below are T cell receptor beta chains from one sample, sequenced in a study of STAT5B mutations in CD4+ large granular lymphocyte leukemia. Profiling relied on immunoSEQ multiplex PCR, and the TCRdb table lists in-frame clones only, not all of them. The sample has about 22,000 clones, roughly 80% seen once. Sequenced sample: CD4+ T cells from blood buffy coats. These receptors all come from a human donor in good health. CDR3s include the opening cysteine and the closing phenylalanine or tryptophan. A D gene is named only where the DNA matches it firmly. Where a row states a size, it is once, few, many or the class of an expanded clone; other rows omit it.

>TRBJ1-2|-|-|TRBV4-1
TGCGCCAGCAGCCAAGCGATGAACGCCCAAACGGCCTATGGCTACACCTTC
CASSQAMNAQTAYGYTF
>TRBJ2-2|-|-|TRBV7-8
TGTGCCAGCAGCAAAGAACTCACCGGGGAGCTGTTTTTT
CASSKELTGELFF
>TRBJ1-2|-|TRBD1|TRBV4-3
TGCGCCAGCAGCCAAGACCCGACAGGGGAGGATGGCTACACCTTC
CASSQDPTGEDGYTF
>TRBJ1-5|few|-|TRBV30
TGTGCCTGGAGTGTACTACAAACTAGCAATCAGCCCCAGCATTTT
CAWSVLQTSNQPQHF
>TRBJ2-6|-|TRBD1|TRBV7-2
TGTGCCAGCAGCAGAGTTAGGAGGGACAGGGTCCTTGGGGCCAACGTCCTGACTTTC
CASSRVRRDRVLGANVLTF
>TRBJ1-1|-|-|TRBV28
TGTGCCAGCAGTTTAGATGCCCCGGGACAAGCTTTCTTT
CASSLDAPGQAFF
>TRBJ2-5|-|-|TRBV28
TGTGCCAGCAGTTCCCAACAGCCAAACCAAGAGACCCAGTACTTC
CASSSQQPNQETQYF
>TRBJ2-3|-|-|TRBV4-2
TGTGCCAGCAGCCCCGCCGGAGAGGGCACAGATACGCAGTATTTT
CASSPAGEGTDTQYF
>TRBJ1-3|-|-|TRBV7-2
TGTGCCAGCAGCCCAACAGGTCCCTTAGGAAACACCATATATTTT
CASSPTGPLGNTIYF
>TRBJ2-2|-|TRBD2|TRBV28
TGTGCCAGCAGTTTAATAGCGGGAGTAACGTACACCGGGGAGCTGTTTTTT
CASSLIAGVTYTGELFF
>TRBJ2-3|-|-|TRBV7-2
TGTGCCAGCAGCTTCTTCACAGATACGCAGTATTTT
CASSFFTDTQYF
>TRBJ1-6|-|-|TRBV15
TGTGCCACCAGCAGAAACTATAATTCACCCCTCCACTTT
CATSRNYNSPLHF
>TRBJ1-5|-|TRBD1|TRBV28
TGTGCCAGCAGATTAGACAGGGCGCCGGGCAATCAGCCCCAGCATTTT
CASRLDRAPGNQPQHF
>TRBJ1-5|few|-|TRBV18
TGTGCCAGCTCACCACGGCAGGGTTACAATCAGCCCCAGCATTTT
CASSPRQGYNQPQHF